This T cell receptor (beta chain) was sequenced for a study of somatic mutations in cytotoxic T cells in rheumatoid arthritis. General observations from the study: More than 20% of CD8+ cells belonged to the largest clone in about an eighth of the 65 patients. Significant differences in CD8+ T-cell clonality were not found between rheumatoid arthritis patients and healthy controls (age-matched).

Clones were read by immunoSEQ multiplex PCR, and TCRdb kept only the in-frame ones, dropping some. The sample consists of about 30,000 clones, approximately 85% of them appearing once. Unmatched junction bases numbered 9, after V lost 0 bases and J lost 0 bases. The CDR3 runs to 18 residues. Germline V lookup: CDR1 SGHRS, CDR2 YFSETQ. As concerns this clone: Its antigen is unidentified.

The receptor's source is an adult with rheumatoid arthritis. The V and J genes are TRBV5-1 and TRBJ2-7, with 10 bases that match TRBD2. Sequencing was carried out using CD8+ T cells sorted from blood. DNA for the CDR3: TGCGCCAGCAGCTTGGATGCTAGCGGGGGCCTAAGCTCCTACGAGCAGTACTTC. Protein: CASSLDASGGLSSYEQYF.